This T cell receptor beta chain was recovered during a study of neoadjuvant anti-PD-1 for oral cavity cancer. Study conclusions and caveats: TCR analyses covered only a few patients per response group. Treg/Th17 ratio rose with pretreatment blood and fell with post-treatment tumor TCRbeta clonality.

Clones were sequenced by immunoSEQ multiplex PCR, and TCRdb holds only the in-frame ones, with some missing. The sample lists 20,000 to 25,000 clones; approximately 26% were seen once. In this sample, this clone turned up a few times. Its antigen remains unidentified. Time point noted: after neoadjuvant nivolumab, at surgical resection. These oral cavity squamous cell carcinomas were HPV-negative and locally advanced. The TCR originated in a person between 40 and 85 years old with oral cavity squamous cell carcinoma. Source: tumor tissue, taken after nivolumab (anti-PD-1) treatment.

As DNA, the CDR3 is TGTGCCAGCAGCTTGTGGAGACAGGGGAAGGGGGATACGCAGTATTTT. Its translation: CASSLWRQGKGDTQYF. This chain uses TRBV5-6 with TRBJ2-3; 8 bases line up with TRBD1. CDR1 is SGHDT, CDR2 YYEEEE, per germline. This CDR3 has 16 amino acids. J lost 6 bases, V lost 1 base, and 10 bases had no gene match.